A single T cell receptor (beta chain) is shown here with its context. Data came from immunoSEQ multiplex PCR; TCRdb stores just in-frame clones and leaves some out. The repertoire includes approximately 490,000 clones, roughly 74% of them detected once, and more than 0.01% sits in the top ten. The germline CDR1 and CDR2 sequences are MNHNS and SASEGT. Trimming stripped 8 bases from V and 2 bases from J, with 16 bases between. The CDR3 is made up of 15 amino acids. This entry comes from a study of shared T cell receptors in the human thymus. The same sample was also studied in work on human thymus T cells. From that second work: In corrective heart surgery, resections were taken, and these provided the thymus tissue. Usage of V and J genes appeared biased in thymic and blood repertoires.

The J gene is TRBJ2-1, the V gene TRBV6-1, with D possibly TRBD2 on 5 matching bases. This clonotype was obtained from a boy in the first two years of life with a congenital heart defect. Sample: thymocytes. The DNA for the CDR3 is TGTGCCAGCTGGCCCTCGGGGAGTCCCTACAATGAGCAGTTCTTC. This sequence encodes CASWPSGSPYNEQFF.